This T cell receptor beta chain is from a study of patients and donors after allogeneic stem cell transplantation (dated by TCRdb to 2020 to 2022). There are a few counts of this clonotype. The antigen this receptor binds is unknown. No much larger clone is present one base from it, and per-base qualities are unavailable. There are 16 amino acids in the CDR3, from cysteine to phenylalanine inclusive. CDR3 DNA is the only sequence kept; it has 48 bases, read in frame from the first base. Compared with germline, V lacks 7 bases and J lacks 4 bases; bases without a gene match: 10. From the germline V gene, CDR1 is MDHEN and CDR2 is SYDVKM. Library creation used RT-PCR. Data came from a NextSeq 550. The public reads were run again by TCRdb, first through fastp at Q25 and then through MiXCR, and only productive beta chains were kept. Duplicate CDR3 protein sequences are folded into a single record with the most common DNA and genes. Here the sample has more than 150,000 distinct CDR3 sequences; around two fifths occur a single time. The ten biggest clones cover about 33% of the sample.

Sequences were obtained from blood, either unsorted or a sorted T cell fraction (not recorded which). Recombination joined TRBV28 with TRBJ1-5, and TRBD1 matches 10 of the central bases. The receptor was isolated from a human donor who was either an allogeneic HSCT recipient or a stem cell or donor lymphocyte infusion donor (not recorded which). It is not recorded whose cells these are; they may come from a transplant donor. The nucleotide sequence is TGTGCCAGCAACCCTTTGGCGGGACAGGGGAATCAGCCCCAGCATTTT. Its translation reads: CASNPLAGQGNQPQHF.